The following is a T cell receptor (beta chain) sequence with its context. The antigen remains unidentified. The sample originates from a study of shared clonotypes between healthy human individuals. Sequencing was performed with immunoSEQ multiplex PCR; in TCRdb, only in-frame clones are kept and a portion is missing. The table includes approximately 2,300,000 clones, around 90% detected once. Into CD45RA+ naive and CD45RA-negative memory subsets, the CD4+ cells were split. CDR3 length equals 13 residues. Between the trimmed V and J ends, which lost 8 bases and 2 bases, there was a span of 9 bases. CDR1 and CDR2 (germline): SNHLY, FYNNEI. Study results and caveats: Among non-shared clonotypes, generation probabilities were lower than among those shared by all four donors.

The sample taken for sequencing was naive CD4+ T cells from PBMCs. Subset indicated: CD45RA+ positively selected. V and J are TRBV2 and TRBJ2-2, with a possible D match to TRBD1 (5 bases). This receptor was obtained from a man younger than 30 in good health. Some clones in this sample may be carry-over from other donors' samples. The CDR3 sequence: CASRRENTGELFF. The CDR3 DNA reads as TGTGCCAGCCGCAGGGAAAACACCGGGGAGCTGTTTTTT.